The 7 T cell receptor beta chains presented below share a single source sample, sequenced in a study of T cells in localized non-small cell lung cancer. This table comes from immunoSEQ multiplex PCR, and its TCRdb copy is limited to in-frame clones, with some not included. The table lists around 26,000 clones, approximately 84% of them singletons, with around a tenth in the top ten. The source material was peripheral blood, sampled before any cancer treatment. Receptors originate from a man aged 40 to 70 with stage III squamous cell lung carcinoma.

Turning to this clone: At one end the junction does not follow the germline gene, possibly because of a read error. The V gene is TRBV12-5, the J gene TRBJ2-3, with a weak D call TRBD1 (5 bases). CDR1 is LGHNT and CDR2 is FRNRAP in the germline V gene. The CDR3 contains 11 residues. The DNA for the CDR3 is TGTGCTAGTGGCCAAACAGGTACGCAGTATTTT. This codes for CASGQTGTQYF. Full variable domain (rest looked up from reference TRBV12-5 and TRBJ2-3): DARVTQTPRHKVTEMGQEVTMRCQPILGHNTVFWYRQTMMQGLELLAYFRNRAPLDDSGMPKDRFSAEMPDATLATLKIQPSEPRDSAVYFCASGQTGTQYFGPGTRLTVL.

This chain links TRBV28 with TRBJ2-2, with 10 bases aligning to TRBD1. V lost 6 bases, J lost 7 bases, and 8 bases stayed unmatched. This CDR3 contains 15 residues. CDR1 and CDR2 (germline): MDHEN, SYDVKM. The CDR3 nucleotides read TGTGCCAGCAGACTTCCGGGACAGGGGTTCGGGGAGCTGTTTTTT. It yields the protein CASRLPGQGFGELFF.

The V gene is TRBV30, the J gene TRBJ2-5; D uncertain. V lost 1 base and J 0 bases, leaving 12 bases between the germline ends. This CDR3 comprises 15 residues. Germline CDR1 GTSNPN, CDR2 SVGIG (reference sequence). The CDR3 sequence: CAWSDRTADQETQYF. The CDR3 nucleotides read TGTGCCTGGAGTGATAGGACGGCAGACCAAGAGACCCAGTACTTC.

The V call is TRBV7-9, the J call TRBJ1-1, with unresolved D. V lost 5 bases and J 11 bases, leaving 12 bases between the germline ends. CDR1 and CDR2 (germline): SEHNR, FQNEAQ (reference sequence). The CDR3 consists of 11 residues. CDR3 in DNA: TGTGCCAGCAGCCGGACCTCGTTTGCTTTCTTT. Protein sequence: CASSRTSFAFF.

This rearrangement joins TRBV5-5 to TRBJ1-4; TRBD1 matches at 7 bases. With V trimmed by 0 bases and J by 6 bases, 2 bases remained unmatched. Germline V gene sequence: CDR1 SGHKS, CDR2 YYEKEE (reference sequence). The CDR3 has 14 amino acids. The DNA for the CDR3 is TGTGCCAGCAGCTTGGGACAGGGTCATGAAAAACTGTTTTTT. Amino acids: CASSLGQGHEKLFF.

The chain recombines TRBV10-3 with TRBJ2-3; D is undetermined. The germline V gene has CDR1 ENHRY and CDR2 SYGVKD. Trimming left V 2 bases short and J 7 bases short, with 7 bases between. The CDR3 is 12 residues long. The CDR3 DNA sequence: TGTGCCATCAGTGAGGGCGGTAATACGCAGTATTTT. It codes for CAISEGGNTQYF.

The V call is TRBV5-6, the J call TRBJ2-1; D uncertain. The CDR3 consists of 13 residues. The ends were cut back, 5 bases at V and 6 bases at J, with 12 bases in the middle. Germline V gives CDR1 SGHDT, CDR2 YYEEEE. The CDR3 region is CASSLVGINEQFF. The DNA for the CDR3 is TGTGCCAGCAGTCTGGTAGGGATCAATGAGCAGTTCTTC.